The 27 T cell receptor beta chains in this list originate from one sample, sequenced in a study of blood T cell repertoires in COVID-19. Assay: immunoSEQ multiplex PCR; the TCRdb copy retains only in-frame clones and omits some. The sample yields 150,000 to 200,000 clones, around 85% seen once. Sequencing used peripheral blood. These TCRs come from a man aged 55 to 70 with active or convalescent COVID-19.

This clone was picked up one time. This rearrangement joins TRBV3-1 (or the pseudogene TRBV3-2) to TRBJ2-3, with TRBD2 as a possible D gene (5 bases). This CDR3 comprises 15 residues. V was pared by 3 bases and J by 0 bases, with 10 bases between. Germline CDR1 is LGHDT and CDR2 is YNNKEL (reference sequence). In DNA, the CDR3 is TGTGCCAGCAGCCAGCGGGCCGCTAGCACAGATACGCAGTATTTT. Translating gives CASSQRAASTDTQYF.

This clone has just one count. This rearrangement joins TRBV6-5 to TRBJ2-5; D is perhaps TRBD2 (6 bases). The germline gives CDR1 MNHEY, CDR2 SVGAGI. Trimming removed 3 bases at V and 5 bases at J, with 16 bases between. This CDR3 has 15 residues. In DNA form, the CDR3 reads TGTGCCAGCAGTTATGGAGGAGGGCGTACGGAGACCCAGTACTTC. It yields the protein CASSYGGGRTETQYF.

The chain combines TRBV7-3 with TRBJ1-6, with TRBD1 as a possible D gene (5 bases). CDR1 SGHTA and CDR2 FQGTGA come from the germline V gene. V gave up 5 bases and J gave up 1 base, with 12 bases separating them. The CDR3 covers 16 residues. The CDR3 DNA sequence: TGTGCCAGCAGCATCACAGGCCGATCCTATAATTCACCCCTCCACTTT. Protein product: CASSITGRSYNSPLHF.

This rearrangement joins TRBV5-1 to TRBJ2-7, with 8 bases lining up with TRBD2. Germline V gene data show CDR1 as SGHRS and CDR2 as YFSETQ. The CDR3 has 14 residues. V was pared by 2 bases and J by 5 bases, with 6 bases of the junction left unmatched. The CDR3 protein is CASSFGTSNDEQYF. The CDR3 DNA is TGCGCCAGCAGCTTCGGGACTAGTAACGACGAGCAGTACTTC. Drawing the rest from reference TRBV5-1 and TRBJ2-7, the complete variable domain is KAGVTQTPRYLIKTRGQQVTLSCSPISGHRSVSWYQQTPGQGLQFLFEYFSETQRNKGNFPGRFSGRQFSNSRSEMNVSTLELGDSALYLCASSFGTSNDEQYFGPGTRLTVT.

The chain is built from TRBV5-6 and TRBJ2-3; a possible D gene is TRBD1 (6 bases). Germline V lookup: CDR1 SGHDT, CDR2 YYEEEE. With 2 bases removed from V and 5 bases from J, the gap between germline ends came to 12 bases. The CDR3 covers 14 residues. CDR3 nucleotides: TGTGCCAGCAGCTTTCTACAGGGTGGAGATACGCAGTATTTT. Amino acid sequence: CASSFLQGGDTQYF. The entire variable domain, with the rest obtained from reference TRBV5-6 and TRBJ2-3, is as follows: DAGVTQSPTHLIKTRGQQVTLRCSPKSGHDTVSWYQQALGQGPQFIFQYYEEEERQRGNFPDRFSGHQFPNYSSELNVNALLLGDSALYLCASSFLQGGDTQYFGPGTRLTVL.

The chain couples TRBV3-1 (or the pseudogene TRBV3-2) to TRBJ2-7, with TRBD2 identical over 12 bases. CDR3 size: 18 residues. Germline V gene sequence: CDR1 LGHDT, CDR2 YNNKEL (reference sequence). The V and J ends lost 5 bases and 0 bases, in that order; junction bases with no gene match: 11. CDR3 DNA sequence: TGTGCCAGCAGCAAACGACTAGCGGGGGTTACCTACTCCTACGAGCAGTACTTC. Encoded protein: CASSKRLAGVTYSYEQYF.

This clone was recorded a few times. The V call is TRBV7-9, the J call TRBJ1-2; D may be TRBD1 (6 bases). The CDR3 consists of 14 residues. CDR1 is SEHNR, CDR2 FQNEAQ, per germline (reference sequence). V was shortened by 5 bases and J by 4 bases, with 14 bases between the two germline ends. The CDR3 region is CASSDRQDGYGYTF. As DNA, the CDR3 is TGTGCCAGCAGCGATCGACAGGATGGCTATGGCTACACCTTC.

V and J are TRBV7-9 and TRBJ2-1, with D possibly TRBD2 on 5 matching bases. Germline-derived CDR1 and CDR2 are SEHNR and FQNEAQ (reference sequence). Trimming pared 0 bases from V and 9 bases from J, leaving 15 bases between. The CDR3 is 15 residues long. As DNA, the CDR3 is TGTGCCAGCAGCTTAGCGGGAGCCCTGCAATCTGAGCAGTTCTTC. Amino acid sequence: CASSLAGALQSEQFF.

This clone was seen only once. V and J are TRBV12-3 or TRBV12-4 and TRBJ2-7; no clear D gene. The CDR3 runs to 12 residues. Between the trimmed V and J ends, which lost 3 bases and 6 bases, there was a span of 9 bases. In DNA form, the CDR3 reads TGTGCCAGCAGTTTTCTAAGAGGCGAGCAGTACTTC. As protein: CASSFLRGEQYF.

The sample holds one count of this clone. CDR3 in DNA: TGTGCCAGCAGTTTGACAGGCAATACCTACGAGCAGTACTTC. Protein sequence: CASSLTGNTYEQYF. The chain is built from TRBV5-5 and TRBJ2-7, with D possibly matching TRBD1 (6 bases). The CDR3 is 14 amino acids. The V end was cut by 5 bases, the J end by 2 bases, with 14 bases between. The germline CDR1 and CDR2 sequences are SGHKS and YYEKEE (reference sequence).

The V call is TRBV7-7, the J call TRBJ2-7, with 9 bases identical to TRBD2. V shed 7 bases, J shed 3 bases, and the junction held 22 bases outside the gene matches. The CDR3 is made up of 19 amino acids. The germline CDR1 and CDR2 sequences are SSHAT and FNYEAQ (reference sequence). CDR3 protein: CASTKGGGLALLNIYEQYF. For the CDR3, the DNA is TGTGCCAGCACCAAGGGGGGGGGACTAGCCCTACTTAACATCTACGAGCAGTACTTC.

V is TRBV18 and J is TRBJ2-3; TRBD1 aligns across 7 bases. Germline CDR1 KGHSH, CDR2 LQKENI. This CDR3 is 13 amino acids long. The ends lost 3 bases at V and 4 bases at J; junction bases unmatched: 1. The CDR3 loop reads CASSPGTADTQYF. The DNA of the CDR3 is TGTGCCAGCTCACCGGGGACAGCAGATACGCAGTATTTT.

This rearrangement joins TRBV18 to TRBJ1-5; D might be TRBD1 (6 bases). The length of the CDR3 is 14 residues. Germline lookup yields CDR1 KGHSH and CDR2 LQKENI. Trimming took off 4 bases at V and 7 bases at J, with 14 bases between the two ends. The CDR3 coding sequence is TGTGCCAGCTCACTCCGACAGGTTAACCAGCCCCAGCATTTT. Its protein is CASSLRQVNQPQHF.

This clone has just a few counts. The chain combines TRBV7-9 with TRBJ2-1; TRBD2 might be the D (5 bases). CDR3 size: 15 residues. Trimming removed 3 bases from V and 8 bases from J, with 17 bases in between. Germline CDR1 and CDR2: SEHNR and FQNEAQ (reference sequence). The CDR3 DNA follows: TGTGCCAGCAGCTTGCGGGCCCCTCCTCTCGATGAGCAGTTCTTC. Its protein product is CASSLRAPPLDEQFF.

This CDR3 is CASSLGLAGEGGYNEQFF. CDR3 bases: TGTGCCAGCAGTCTCGGACTAGCGGGAGAGGGGGGCTACAATGAGCAGTTCTTC. The chain couples TRBV28 to TRBJ2-1, with 13 bases lining up with TRBD2. The length of the CDR3 is 18 residues. Germline CDR1 and CDR2: MDHEN and SYDVKM. With V trimmed by 5 bases and J by 3 bases, 10 bases remained unmatched.

This chain connects TRBV7-9 to TRBJ2-1; TRBD2 is a possible D gene (6 bases). In germline, CDR1 is SEHNR, CDR2 FQNEAQ (reference sequence). The CDR3 extends over 14 amino acids. V lost 6 bases, J lost 3 bases, and 12 bases lay in between. The CDR3 bases are TGTGCCAGCAGACCGACTAGTGGCTACAATGAGCAGTTCTTC. Protein: CASRPTSGYNEQFF.

The J gene is TRBJ1-6, the V gene TRBV4-1, with D possibly being TRBD1 (6 bases). This CDR3 is 18 amino acids long. Germline CDR1 reads MGHRA; CDR2 reads YSYEKL. Trimming took off 3 bases at V and 0 bases at J, with 15 bases between the two ends. The CDR3 spells CASSHRGQQSSYNSPLHF. CDR3 DNA sequence: TGCGCCAGCAGCCACCGTGGACAGCAGAGCTCCTATAATTCACCCCTCCACTTT.

V is TRBV5-1 and J is TRBJ1-4, with TRBD1 identical over 10 bases. The CDR3 is made up of 15 amino acids. Germline CDR1 SGHRS, CDR2 YFSETQ. V was pared by 4 bases and J by 6 bases, with 6 bases of the junction left unmatched. Written as DNA, the CDR3 is TGCGCCAGCAGCAATTCAGGGACAGGGGATGAAAAACTGTTTTTT. It specifies CASSNSGTGDEKLFF.

V and J are TRBV20-1 and TRBJ2-3, with TRBD2 matching 9 bases. The CDR3 has 22 amino acids. The germline CDR1 and CDR2 sequences are DFQATT and SNEGSKA (reference sequence). With V trimmed by 3 bases and J by 5 bases, 30 bases remained unmatched. The CDR3 DNA follows: TGCAGTGCTAGTGGGGACTTAGGTACAGAAAATCATAGCGGGAGTATCAGAGATACGCAGTATTTT. Translated, it gives CSASGDLGTENHSGSIRDTQYF.

The rearrangement links TRBV12-3 or TRBV12-4 to TRBJ1-1, with D possibly TRBD1 on 5 matching bases. This CDR3 region has 12 residues. The ends were cut back, 3 bases at V and 5 bases at J, with 7 bases in the middle. CDR3 protein: CASSFPGTEAFF. CDR3 nucleotide sequence: TGTGCCAGCAGTTTTCCAGGGACTGAAGCTTTCTTT.

The chain links TRBV9 to TRBJ1-6; TRBD1 aligns across 8 bases. CDR3 size: 14 residues. Germline CDR1 and CDR2: SGDLS and YYNGEE. Trimming at V came to 0 bases and at J to 13 bases, leaving 6 bases not matched to a gene. The CDR3 spells CASSVGPGGAPLHF. CDR3 nucleotide sequence: TGTGCCAGCAGCGTAGGACCAGGGGGCGCCCCCCTCCACTTT.

Only one count was recorded for this clone. The rearrangement uses TRBV2 and TRBJ2-3; maybe TRBD1 (5 bases). Germline assignment: CDR1 SNHLY and CDR2 FYNNEI. The CDR3 has 12 residues. Trimming took 4 bases from V and 8 from J, leaving 10 bases between them. The CDR3 here is CASSVGLLTQYF. The DNA for the CDR3 is TGTGCCAGCAGTGTGGGGCTGCTTACGCAGTATTTT.

This chain connects TRBV9 to TRBJ2-1; 9 bases are a match to TRBD1. V lost 0 bases and J lost 4; bases outside the gene matches: 5. The CDR3 is 16 amino acids. The germline V gene encodes CDR1 SGDLS and CDR2 YYNGEE. The CDR3 sequence: CASSVGLGTGYNEQFF. CDR3 coding DNA: TGTGCCAGCAGCGTAGGTTTGGGGACAGGGTACAATGAGCAGTTCTTC. Full variable domain (missing parts from reference TRBV9 and TRBJ2-1): DSGVTQTPKHLITATGQRVTLRCSPRSGDLSVYWYQQSLDQGLQFLIQYYNGEERAKGNILERFSAQQFPDLHSELNLSSLELGDSALYFCASSVGLGTGYNEQFFGPGTRLTVL.

The chain couples TRBV9 to TRBJ2-3, with D possibly TRBD2 on 6 matching bases. The CDR3 extends over 15 amino acids. V lost 1 base and J lost 0, with 9 bases in between. The germline V gene encodes CDR1 SGDLS and CDR2 YYNGEE. CDR3 sequence reads: CASSVRGLSTDTQYF. In DNA form, the CDR3 reads TGTGCCAGCAGCGTAAGGGGACTGAGCACAGATACGCAGTATTTT.

The chain uses TRBV5-8 and TRBJ1-5; D unclear. The CDR3 runs 17 residues. The germline V and J ends were trimmed by 0 bases and 1 base, with 14 bases remaining between them. Germline V CDR1 and CDR2: SGHTS, YDEGEE. CDR3 residues: CASSLAQGGPSNQPQHF. The DNA of the CDR3 is TGTGCCAGCAGCTTGGCCCAAGGAGGACCCAGCAATCAGCCCCAGCATTTT.

This chain links TRBV6-4 with TRBJ1-1; 8 bases agree with TRBD1. Germline V gene data show CDR1 as MRHNA and CDR2 as SNTAGT. The trim removed 5 bases at V and 6 bases at J, leaving 14 bases unmatched. The CDR3 is 16 residues long. CDR3 in DNA: TGTGCCAGCAGTCCATATCCCGCAGGGGGCCACGCTGAAGCTTTCTTT. Translation gives CASSPYPAGGHAEAFF.

The chain has TRBV3-1 (or the pseudogene TRBV3-2) and TRBJ1-1, with D perhaps TRBD1 (5 bases). V was shortened by 3 bases and J by 8 bases, with 16 bases between the two germline ends. CDR1 and CDR2 from the germline V gene are LGHDT and YNNKEL (reference sequence). This CDR3 is 14 amino acids long. The CDR3 here is CASSHRGSRREAFF. CDR3 sequence (DNA): TGTGCCAGCAGCCATAGGGGATCCCGAAGAGAAGCTTTCTTT.